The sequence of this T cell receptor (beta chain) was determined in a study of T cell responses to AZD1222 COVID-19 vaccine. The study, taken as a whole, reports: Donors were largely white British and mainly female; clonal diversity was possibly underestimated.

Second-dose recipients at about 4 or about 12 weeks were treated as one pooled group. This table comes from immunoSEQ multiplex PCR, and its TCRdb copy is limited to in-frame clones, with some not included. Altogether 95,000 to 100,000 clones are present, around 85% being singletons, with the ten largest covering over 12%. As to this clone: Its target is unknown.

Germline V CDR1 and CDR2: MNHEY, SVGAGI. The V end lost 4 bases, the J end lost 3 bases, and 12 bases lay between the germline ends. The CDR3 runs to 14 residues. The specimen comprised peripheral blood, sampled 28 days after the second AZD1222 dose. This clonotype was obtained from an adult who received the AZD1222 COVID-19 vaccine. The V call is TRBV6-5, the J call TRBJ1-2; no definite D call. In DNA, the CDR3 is TGTGCCAGCAGTTTCTTTTTGACGGACTATGGCTACACCTTC. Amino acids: CASSFFLTDYGYTF.